The 29 T cell receptor beta chains below come from one sample, sequenced in a study of CD8 T cells in Susac syndrome. Random hexamers were used to reverse transcribe an amount of 0.5 to 1 ug RNA. TCRdb reprocessed the immunoSEQ multiplex PCR reads with MiXCR, giving one entry per CDR3 protein. The table records about 100,000 distinct CDR3 sequences, 90% to 95% of them present only once. The sample was CD8+ T cells from PBMCs. These receptors all stem from a human donor in good health.

The chain is built from TRBV6-2 or TRBV6-3 and TRBJ2-5, with 11 positions matching TRBD2. The CDR3 runs to 16 residues. V was clipped by 7 bases and J by 5 bases; unmatched bases: 12. CDR1 and CDR2 from the germline V gene are MNHEY and SVGEGT. The CDR3 protein is CASTRLSGGATETQYF. CDR3 sequence (DNA): TGTGCCAGCACCAGACTTAGCGGGGGGGCGACCGAGACCCAGTACTTC.

The chain is built from TRBV5-1 and TRBJ2-3; D uncertain. The CDR3 totals 12 residues. The germline V gene has CDR1 SGHRS and CDR2 YFSETQ. Trimming removed 0 bases at V and 5 bases at J, with 4 bases between. The CDR3 region has the DNA TGCGCCAGCAGCTTGGTCCTAGATACGCAGTATTTT. The encoded protein is CASSLVLDTQYF.

This chain uses TRBV7-8 with TRBJ2-5, with TRBD1 matching over 8 bases. From germline, CDR1 is SGHVS and CDR2 FQNEAQ. This CDR3 is built from 15 residues. Losses at the gene ends were 4 bases for V and 1 base for J; bases not matched to a gene: 5. CDR3 sequence (DNA): TGTGCCAGCAGCTCGTGGGACAGGCCCCAAGAGACCCAGTACTTC. This gives the protein CASSSWDRPQETQYF. Full variable domain (rest looked up from reference TRBV7-8 and TRBJ2-5): GAGVSQSPRYKVAKRGQDVALRCDPISGHVSLFWYQQALGQGPEFLTYFQNEAQLDKSGLPSDRFFAERPEGSVSTLKIQRTQQEDSAVYLCASSSWDRPQETQYFGPGTRLLVL.

This sequence joins TRBV19 and TRBJ2-7, with 7 bases matching TRBD1. The germline V gene encodes CDR1 LNHDA and CDR2 SQIVND (reference sequence). The CDR3 runs 13 residues. V lost 5 bases, J lost 3 bases, and 4 bases stayed unmatched. The DNA for the CDR3 is TGTGCCAGTAGTGATGGACAGGACTACGAGCAGTACTTC. Protein product: CASSDGQDYEQYF.

This chain uses TRBV6-5 with TRBJ1-1, with D tentatively TRBD1 (5 bases). The V gene lost 0 bases and the J gene lost 1 base, with 12 bases spanning the gap. CDR1 is MNHEY and CDR2 is SVGAGI in the germline V gene. The CDR3 runs to 16 residues. CDR3 sequence: CASSYSKQGGNTEAFF. The DNA of the CDR3 is TGTGCCAGCAGTTACTCGAAGCAGGGTGGGAACACTGAAGCTTTCTTT.

V usage is TRBV20-1 and J usage is TRBJ2-7; D is undetermined. CDR1 is DFQATT and CDR2 is SNEGSKA in the germline V gene (reference sequence). The V end was cut by 0 bases, the J end by 1 base, with 10 bases between. The CDR3 totals 14 residues. The CDR3 DNA follows: TGCAGTGCTAGAGATCTCGGGCGGTCCTACGAGCAGTACTTC. Translating gives CSARDLGRSYEQYF.

This clonotype was seen a few times. This sequence joins TRBV12-5 and TRBJ2-7; a possible D gene is TRBD2 (7 bases). CDR3 length: 13 amino acids. Germline V gives CDR1 LGHNT, CDR2 FRNRAP. Trimming took off 5 bases at V and 7 bases at J, with 15 bases between the two ends. DNA of the CDR3: TGTGCTAGTGGTCCGACGGGGGGCCGGGAGCAGTACTTC. Translated: CASGPTGGREQYF. The full variable domain, completed using reference TRBV12-5 and TRBJ2-7, is DARVTQTPRHKVTEMGQEVTMRCQPILGHNTVFWYRQTMMQGLELLAYFRNRAPLDDSGMPKDRFSAEMPDATLATLKIQPSEPRDSAVYFCASGPTGGREQYFGPGTRLTVT.

CDR3 bases: TGTGCCAGCAGTTACAGCCCCGGGACAGGGGGAAGGCAAGAGACCCAGTACTTC. It is translated as CASSYSPGTGGRQETQYF. The genes are TRBV6-2 or TRBV6-3 and TRBJ2-5, with 11 bases identical to TRBD1. Unmatched junction bases numbered 10, after V lost 2 bases and J lost 2 bases. Germline assignment: CDR1 MNHEY and CDR2 SVGEGT. This CDR3 comprises 18 residues.

This chain connects TRBV7-8 to TRBJ2-2, with 9 bases fitting TRBD2. Germline V gene data show CDR1 as SGHVS and CDR2 as FQNEAQ. After removal of 4 bases from V and 2 bases from J, the junction contained 2 bases not matched to a gene. The CDR3 extends over 15 amino acids. This CDR3 is CASSSGTSNTGELFF. The CDR3 nucleotides are TGTGCCAGCAGCTCCGGGACTAGCAACACCGGGGAGCTGTTTTTT.

The chain joins TRBV20-1 to TRBJ1-4; 9 positions agree with TRBD1. J was trimmed by 12 bases and V by 0 bases; bases with no gene match: 11. Germline-derived CDR1 and CDR2 are DFQATT and SNEGSKA (reference sequence). CDR3 length: 15 residues. CDR3 amino acids: CSARDWTGVKGELFF. As DNA, the CDR3 is TGCAGTGCTAGAGACTGGACAGGGGTAAAGGGGGAACTGTTTTTT.

J is TRBJ2-7 and V is TRBV4-1; D is possibly TRBD1 (5 bases). V lost 1 base to trimming and J lost 2 bases, with 18 bases between them. CDR3 length equals 17 residues. Germline-derived CDR1 and CDR2 are MGHRA and YSYEKL. CDR3 sequence (DNA): TGCGCCAGCAGCCAAGGACAGAGGATGAACCCACCCTACGAGCAGTACTTC. This sequence encodes CASSQGQRMNPPYEQYF.

J is TRBJ2-7 and V is TRBV6-5; 9 bases fit TRBD2. This CDR3 comprises 16 residues. The junction had 9 bases not matched to a gene; V was cut back by 0 bases and J by 6 bases. Per germline, CDR1 MNHEY and CDR2 SVGAGI. CDR3 protein: CASSYSSGGPPGEQYF. In DNA form, the CDR3 reads TGTGCCAGCAGTTACTCGAGCGGGGGGCCTCCGGGCGAGCAGTACTTC.

This chain links TRBV5-4 with TRBJ1-2; TRBD1 aligns across 7 bases. This CDR3 contains 11 residues. Trimming cost V 3 bases and J 9 bases; bases outside gene matches: 2. The V gene's germline CDR1 is SGHNT and CDR2 YYREEE (reference sequence). CDR3 loop: CASSSTGSYTF. Written as DNA, the CDR3 is TGTGCCAGCAGCTCGACAGGGAGCTACACCTTC.

The rearrangement links TRBV5-6 to TRBJ2-2; the D is unclear. This CDR3 comprises 16 residues. Trimming took off 5 bases at V and 1 base at J, with 15 bases between the two ends. Germline-derived CDR1 and CDR2 are SGHDT and YYEEEE. This CDR3 is CASSPAEYLNTGELFF. The CDR3 bases are TGTGCCAGCAGTCCCGCAGAATACTTGAACACCGGGGAGCTGTTTTTT.

The V call is TRBV11-2, the J call TRBJ2-1, with TRBD2 identical over 11 bases. The CDR3 runs to 15 residues. Germline V gene data show CDR1 as SGHAT and CDR2 as FQNNGV. Trimming cost V 6 bases and J 7 bases; bases outside gene matches: 8. In DNA form, the CDR3 reads TGTGCCAGCAGTTATACTAGCGGGGGTGGGAATGAGCAGTTCTTC. Amino acids: CASSYTSGGGNEQFF.

The V gene is TRBV29-1, the J gene TRBJ2-7; the D gene is possibly TRBD1 (6 bases). The length of the CDR3 is 11 residues. V dropped 4 bases and J dropped 6 bases, with 10 bases sitting between them. Germline V gene lookup returns CDR1 SQVTM and CDR2 ANQGSEA. Written as DNA, the CDR3 is TGCAGCGTTGTCCAGGGGAGCGAGCAGTACTTC. Translating it yields CSVVQGSEQYF.

The chain couples TRBV23-1 to TRBJ1-2; no reliable D call. TRBV23-1 is an ORF, and what it does is uncertain. V was shortened by 7 bases and J by 7 bases, with 13 bases between the two germline ends. The CDR3 is 12 amino acids. CDR3 loop: CASTLGRSGYTF. DNA for the CDR3: TGCGCCAGCACCCTAGGGCGTTCTGGCTACACCTTC.

This clonotype showed up just once. This chain links TRBV9 with TRBJ1-2; maybe TRBD1 (6 bases). CDR1 and CDR2 (germline): SGDLS, YYNGEE. The CDR3 has 16 amino acids. Trimming shortened V by 7 bases and J by 4 bases, and 23 bases separated the two germline ends. CDR3: CASGFNRGGPSYGYTF. Here the CDR3 DNA reads TGTGCCAGCGGTTTCAATAGGGGGGGGCCTAGCTATGGCTACACCTTC.

This sequence joins TRBV9 and TRBJ2-7, with D perhaps TRBD1 or TRBD2 (7 bases each). There are 14 residues in the CDR3. Looked up from germline, CDR1 is SGDLS and CDR2 is YYNGEE. The germline V and J ends were trimmed by 4 bases and 2 bases, with 13 bases remaining between them. The CDR3 sequence: CASSPGGGTYEQYF. The CDR3 region has the DNA TGTGCCAGCAGCCCAGGGGGGGGCACCTACGAGCAGTACTTC.

The J gene is TRBJ1-4, the V gene TRBV29-1; D gene unclear. V lost 6 bases and J 8 bases, leaving 16 bases between the germline ends. CDR1 and CDR2 from the germline V gene are SQVTM and ANQGSEA. This CDR3 is 13 amino acids long. For the CDR3, the DNA is TGCAGCGTGAGGGCCAGGATTGGGGAAAAACTGTTTTTT. This translates into CSVRARIGEKLFF.

CDR3 sequence (DNA): TGTGCCAGCAAGGACAGGGTGGTGAGGACTGAAGCTTTCTTT. As protein: CASKDRVVRTEAFF. J is TRBJ1-1 and V is TRBV5-8, with 8 nucleotides matching TRBD1. The V gene's germline CDR1 is SGHTS and CDR2 YDEGEE. This CDR3 has 14 amino acids. Trimming at V came to 6 bases and at J to 5 bases, leaving 9 bases not matched to a gene.

The chain combines TRBV6-5 with TRBJ1-4, with 7 bases lining up with TRBD1. CDR3 size: 14 residues. Trimming took 6 bases from V and 7 from J; bases not matched to a gene: 8. CDR1 MNHEY and CDR2 SVGAGI come from the germline V gene. CDR3 region: CASSFDRAGEKLFF. The CDR3 DNA sequence: TGTGCCAGCAGCTTCGACAGGGCGGGTGAAAAACTGTTTTTT.

The chain links TRBV6-5 to TRBJ2-2, with D perhaps matching TRBD2 (5 bases). The CDR3 loop spans 14 amino acids. The ends were cut back, 3 bases at V and 4 bases at J, with 9 bases in the middle. Germline V gives CDR1 MNHEY, CDR2 SVGAGI. CDR3 loop: CASSYGGFTGELFF. CDR3 nucleotide sequence: TGTGCCAGCAGTTATGGAGGATTCACCGGGGAGCTGTTTTTT.

The genes are TRBV29-1 and TRBJ2-1; D is ambiguous. The CDR3 sequence is 10 residues long. Germline CDR1 reads SQVTM; CDR2 reads ANQGSEA. V lost 4 bases to trimming and J lost 9 bases, with 7 bases between them. The CDR3, as DNA: TGCAGCGTTGCACAGAGTGAGCAGTTCTTC. Its protein product is CSVAQSEQFF.

J is TRBJ2-1 and V is TRBV29-1, with 7 bases aligning to TRBD2. Germline-derived CDR1 and CDR2 are SQVTM and ANQGSEA. This CDR3 has 14 amino acids. Germline trimming cut 6 bases from V and 2 bases from J; bases unmatched to any gene: 7. In nucleotides, the CDR3 is TGCAGCGTCCCTCTAGCGGAAACCTACAATGAGCAGTTCTTC. It codes for CSVPLAETYNEQFF.

This chain connects TRBV19 to TRBJ1-2, with 7 bases lining up with TRBD1. V lost 5 bases to trimming and J lost 6 bases; unmatched junction nucleotides: 6. Looked up from germline, CDR1 is LNHDA and CDR2 is SQIVND (reference sequence). CDR3 length equals 13 residues. DNA of the CDR3: TGTGCCAGTAGTTATGGACAGGCCCATGGCTACACCTTC. Protein product: CASSYGQAHGYTF.

The chain uses TRBV3-1 and TRBJ2-7; D unclear. CDR1 is LGHDT, CDR2 YNNKEL, per germline (reference sequence). Trimming removed 1 base from V and 1 base from J, with 11 bases in between. This CDR3 region has 15 residues. The CDR3: CASSQGYGPSYEQYF. CDR3 coding DNA: TGTGCCAGCAGCCAAGGGTATGGGCCGTCCTACGAGCAGTACTTC.

The V call is TRBV4-1, the J call TRBJ2-7; D might be TRBD1 (7 bases). Germline lookup yields CDR1 MGHRA and CDR2 YSYEKL. V was shortened by 1 base and J by 4 bases, with 14 bases between the two germline ends. This CDR3 is built from 15 residues. The CDR3 region has the DNA TGCGCCAGCAGCCAAGCCCAGGGGGGCTGGTACGAGCAGTACTTC. Translation: CASSQAQGGWYEQYF.

The V call is TRBV20-1, the J call TRBJ2-6; 11 bases map to TRBD1. V lost 5 bases and J lost 2; bases outside the gene matches: 5. CDR3 length: 16 amino acids. In germline, CDR1 is DFQATT, CDR2 SNEGSKA (reference sequence). CDR3 coding DNA: TGCAGTGCTTTCGGACAGGGGGCACCTGGGGCCAACGTCCTGACTTTC. Amino acids: CSAFGQGAPGANVLTF.